These T cell receptor beta chains were read from a single sample in a study of T cells in Graves' hyperthyroidism and ophthalmopathy. From the multiplex PCR reads, TCRdb called clonotypes with MiXCR, one entry per CDR3 protein. The sample comprises about 550,000 distinct CDR3 sequences, roughly 20% of which are singletons, and around 27% rests with the top ten. The sequencing sample was made of blood. The receptors stem from a man aged 18 to 30 with Graves' hyperthyroidism. CDR3s include the opening cysteine and the closing phenylalanine or tryptophan. D genes are given only for firm matches. Some rows have no size entry. The others give once, few or many, or a class for an expanded clone.

V gene	clone size	D gene	J gene	CDR3 protein	CDR3 DNA
TRBV28	few	TRBD1	TRBJ1-1	CASSLAAGQGVETEAFF	TGTGCCAGCAGTTTAGCTGCCGGACAGGGGGTTGAAACTGAAGCTTTCTTT
TRBV28	many	-	TRBJ2-3	CASSFEGADTQYF	TGTGCCAGCAGTTTTGAAGGGGCAGATACGCAGTATTTT
TRBV24-1	few	-	TRBJ2-2	CATSDPGIHTGELFF	TGTGCCACCAGTGACCCCGGGATACACACCGGGGAGCTGTTTTTT
TRBV11-1	-	TRBD2	TRBJ2-2	CASRPTSGIIGELFF	TGTGCCAGCAGACCGACTAGCGGGATTATCGGGGAGCTGTTTTTT
TRBV6-5	many	TRBD2	TRBJ2-2	CASRTSGGANTGELFF	TGTGCCAGCAGGACTAGCGGGGGGGCGAACACCGGGGAGCTGTTTTTT
TRBV6-1	many	-	TRBJ1-1	CASSRILDTEAFF	TGTGCCAGCAGCCGAATTCTGGACACTGAAGCTTTCTTT
TRBV2	-	-	TRBJ1-1	CASSDPGIIREAFF	TGTGCCAGCAGTGACCCCGGGATTATCCGTGAAGCTTTCTTT
TRBV6-5	many	TRBD1	TRBJ1-2	CASSYLTGQNFYGYTF	TGTGCCAGCAGTTACCTCACGGGACAGAACTTCTATGGCTACACCTTC
TRBV5-5	-	-	TRBJ1-3	CASSPARGNTIYF	TGTGCCAGCAGCCCCGCCAGAGGAAACACCATATATTTT
TRBV3-1	-	TRBD1	TRBJ1-1	CASSLAGGGLRTEAFF	TGTGCCAGCAGCTTGGCAGGGGGGGGGTTGCGGACTGAAGCTTTCTTT
TRBV6-1	many	TRBD1	TRBJ2-7	CASSEGGTGGFSSYEQYF	TGTGCCAGCAGTGAAGGAGGGACAGGGGGCTTTAGCTCCTACGAGCAGTACTTC
TRBV6-1	many	-	TRBJ1-2	CASSERSGRYGYTF	TGTGCCAGCAGTGAAAGATCAGGGCGCTATGGCTACACCTTC
TRBV30	many	-	TRBJ1-3	CAWSVRGPGNTIYF	TGTGCCTGGAGTGTACGAGGGCCTGGAAACACCATATATTTT
TRBV12-3/TRBV12-4	many	-	TRBJ1-5	CASIPTRGPRSDQPQHF	TGTGCCAGCATCCCTACCAGGGGCCCGCGGAGCGATCAGCCCCAGCATTTT
TRBV10-3	-	-	TRBJ1-1	CAISVGRDSEAFF	TGTGCCATCAGTGTAGGCAGAGACAGTGAAGCTTTCTTT
TRBV2	many	TRBD1	TRBJ1-5	CASSTDGTGVQPQHF	TGTGCCAGCAGTACGGACGGGACAGGGGTTCAGCCCCAGCATTTT